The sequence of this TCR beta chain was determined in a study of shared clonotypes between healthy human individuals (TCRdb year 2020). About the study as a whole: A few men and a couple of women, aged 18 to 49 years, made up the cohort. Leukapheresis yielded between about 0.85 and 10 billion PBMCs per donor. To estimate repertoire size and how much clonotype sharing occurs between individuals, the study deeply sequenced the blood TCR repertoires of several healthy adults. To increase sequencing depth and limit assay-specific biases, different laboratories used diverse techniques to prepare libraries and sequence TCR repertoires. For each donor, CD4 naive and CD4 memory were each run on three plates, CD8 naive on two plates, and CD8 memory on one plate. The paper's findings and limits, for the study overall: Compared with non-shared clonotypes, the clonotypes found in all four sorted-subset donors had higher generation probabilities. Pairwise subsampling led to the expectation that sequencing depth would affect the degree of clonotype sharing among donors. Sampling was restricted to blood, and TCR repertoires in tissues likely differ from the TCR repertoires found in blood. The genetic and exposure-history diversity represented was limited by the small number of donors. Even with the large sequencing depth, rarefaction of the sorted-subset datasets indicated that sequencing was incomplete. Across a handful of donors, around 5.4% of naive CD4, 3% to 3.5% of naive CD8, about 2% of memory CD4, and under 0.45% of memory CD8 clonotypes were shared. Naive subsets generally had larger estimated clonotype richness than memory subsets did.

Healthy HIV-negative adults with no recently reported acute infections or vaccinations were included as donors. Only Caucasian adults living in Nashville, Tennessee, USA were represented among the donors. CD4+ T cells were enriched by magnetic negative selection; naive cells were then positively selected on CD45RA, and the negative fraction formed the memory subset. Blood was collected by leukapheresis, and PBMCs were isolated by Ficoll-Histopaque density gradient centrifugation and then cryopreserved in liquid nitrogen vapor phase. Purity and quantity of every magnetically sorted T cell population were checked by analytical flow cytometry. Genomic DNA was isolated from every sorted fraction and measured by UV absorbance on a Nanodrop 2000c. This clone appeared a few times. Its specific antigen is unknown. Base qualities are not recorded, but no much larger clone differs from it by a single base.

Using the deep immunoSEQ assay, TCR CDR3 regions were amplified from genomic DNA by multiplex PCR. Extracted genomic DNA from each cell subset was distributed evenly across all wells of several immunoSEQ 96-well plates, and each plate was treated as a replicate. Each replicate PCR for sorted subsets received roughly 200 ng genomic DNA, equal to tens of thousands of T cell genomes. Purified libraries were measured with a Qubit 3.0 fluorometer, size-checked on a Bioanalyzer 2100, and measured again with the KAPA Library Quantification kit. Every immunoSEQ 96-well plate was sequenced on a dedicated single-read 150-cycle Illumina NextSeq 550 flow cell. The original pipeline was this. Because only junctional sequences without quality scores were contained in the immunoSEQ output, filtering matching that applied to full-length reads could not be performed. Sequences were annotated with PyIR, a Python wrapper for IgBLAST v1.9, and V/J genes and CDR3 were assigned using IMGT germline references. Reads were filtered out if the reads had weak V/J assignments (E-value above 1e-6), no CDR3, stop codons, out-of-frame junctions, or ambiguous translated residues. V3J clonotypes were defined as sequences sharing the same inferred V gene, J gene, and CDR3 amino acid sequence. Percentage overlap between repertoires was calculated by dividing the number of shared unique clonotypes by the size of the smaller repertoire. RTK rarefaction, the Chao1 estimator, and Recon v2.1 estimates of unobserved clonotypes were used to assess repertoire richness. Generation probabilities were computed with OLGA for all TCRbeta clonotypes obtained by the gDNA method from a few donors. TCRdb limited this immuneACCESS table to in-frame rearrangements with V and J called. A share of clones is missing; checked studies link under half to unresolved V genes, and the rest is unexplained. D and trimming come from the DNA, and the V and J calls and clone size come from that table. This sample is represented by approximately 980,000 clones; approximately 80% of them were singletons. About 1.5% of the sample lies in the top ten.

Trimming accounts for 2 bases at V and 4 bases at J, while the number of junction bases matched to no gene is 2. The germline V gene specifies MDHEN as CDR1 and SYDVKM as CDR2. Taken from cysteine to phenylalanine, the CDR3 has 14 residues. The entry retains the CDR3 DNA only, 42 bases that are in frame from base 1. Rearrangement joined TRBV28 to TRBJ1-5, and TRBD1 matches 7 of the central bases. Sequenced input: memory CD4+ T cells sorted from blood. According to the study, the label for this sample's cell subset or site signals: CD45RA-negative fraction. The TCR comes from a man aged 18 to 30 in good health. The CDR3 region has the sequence CASSLTGANQPQHF. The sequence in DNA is TGTGCCAGCAGTTTAACAGGGGCGAATCAGCCCCAGCATTTT.